Listed below are T cell receptor beta chains from one sample, sequenced in a study of vaccination and CD4 T cells after COVID-19. No antigen has been identified for these receptors. TCRdb independently ran MiXCR on the PCR reads; one entry per CDR3 protein. Among about 7,600 distinct CDR3 sequences, roughly 45% were seen once, and the ten largest hold 24%. The sequenced sample was CD4+ T cells from blood, cultured in vitro. The receptors derive from a human donor in good health. CDR3s include the opening cysteine and the closing phenylalanine or tryptophan. The order of the fields is J gene, V gene, D gene, clone size, CDR3 DNA, CDR3 protein. The D gene is left open where the match is weak. Clone size is not always given. Where it is, it says once, few, many or a class for expanded clones.

j_call: TRBJ1-6
v_call: TRBV6-1
d_call: .
clone_size: few
cdr3_nt: TGTGCCAGCAGTGGGGGAGCGAGTAATTCACCCCTCCACTTT
cdr3_aa: CASSGGASNSPLHF

j_call: TRBJ1-2
v_call: TRBV6-2/TRBV6-3
d_call: .
clone_size: .
cdr3_nt: TGTGCCAGCAGAGACAGGTCCTATGGCTACACCTTC
cdr3_aa: CASRDRSYGYTF

j_call: TRBJ2-7
v_call: TRBV27
d_call: .
clone_size: .
cdr3_nt: TGTGCCAGCAGACTAGGGTGGGATGCCTACGAGCAGTACTTC
cdr3_aa: CASRLGWDAYEQYF

j_call: TRBJ2-5
v_call: TRBV6-2/TRBV6-3
d_call: .
clone_size: .
cdr3_nt: TGTGCCAGCCCCCGGGGGGCCTCGGAGTTAGAGACCCAGTACTTC
cdr3_aa: CASPRGASELETQYF

j_call: TRBJ1-1
v_call: TRBV6-5
d_call: TRBD1
clone_size: .
cdr3_nt: TGTGCCAGCAGTTACTCGAAGGGGGCGACTGAAGCTTTCTTT
cdr3_aa: CASSYSKGATEAFF

j_call: TRBJ2-7
v_call: TRBV7-6
d_call: TRBD2
clone_size: once
cdr3_nt: TGTGCCAGCAGCTCCAACCCTACTAGCGGGGGATACGAGCAGTACTTC
cdr3_aa: CASSSNPTSGGYEQYF

j_call: TRBJ2-2
v_call: TRBV5-4
d_call: TRBD1
clone_size: .
cdr3_nt: TGTGCCAGCAGCCGGGACAGGGGGAACACCGGGGAGCTGTTTTTT
cdr3_aa: CASSRDRGNTGELFF

j_call: TRBJ1-1
v_call: TRBV19
d_call: .
clone_size: .
cdr3_nt: TGTGCCAGTAGCCTTCGACCGAAGAACACTGAAGCTTTCTTT
cdr3_aa: CASSLRPKNTEAFF

j_call: TRBJ1-2
v_call: TRBV11-2
d_call: TRBD1
clone_size: few
cdr3_nt: TGTGCCAGCAGCTTGTCCCCCGGGACAGGGCTAATCTATGGCTACACCTTC
cdr3_aa: CASSLSPGTGLIYGYTF

j_call: TRBJ2-3
v_call: TRBV6-5
d_call: TRBD2
clone_size: .
cdr3_nt: TGTGCCAGCAGTTACTCGACTAGCCCAGATACGCAGTATTTT
cdr3_aa: CASSYSTSPDTQYF

j_call: TRBJ2-1
v_call: TRBV7-7
d_call: .
clone_size: .
cdr3_nt: TGTGCCAGCAGCGCAGGTCGGCGTTCCTCTGAGCAGTTCTTC
cdr3_aa: CASSAGRRSSEQFF

j_call: TRBJ2-5
v_call: TRBV12-3/TRBV12-4
d_call: TRBD1
clone_size: .
cdr3_nt: TGTGCCAGCACCGGACAGGGGGCAGAGACCCAGTACTTC
cdr3_aa: CASTGQGAETQYF

j_call: TRBJ1-5
v_call: TRBV19
d_call: .
clone_size: .
cdr3_nt: TGTGCCAGTAGTATAGTTAGTAGCAATCAGCCCCAGCATTTT
cdr3_aa: CASSIVSSNQPQHF

j_call: TRBJ1-1
v_call: TRBV10-2
d_call: .
clone_size: few
cdr3_nt: TGCGCCAGCAGGTCTGGGGGAACTGAAGCTTTCTTT
cdr3_aa: CASRSGGTEAFF

j_call: TRBJ2-7
v_call: TRBV2
d_call: TRBD1
clone_size: few
cdr3_nt: TGTGCCAGCAAAAGGACAGGGGGGAGTGAGCAGTACTTC
cdr3_aa: CASKRTGGSEQYF

j_call: TRBJ1-6
v_call: TRBV9
d_call: .
clone_size: .
cdr3_nt: TGTGCCAGCAGCGTAGGGACAGAGAATAATTCACCCCTCCACTTT
cdr3_aa: CASSVGTENNSPLHF

j_call: TRBJ2-2
v_call: TRBV10-1
d_call: .
clone_size: few
cdr3_nt: TGCGCCTCCAGGGGCACAGGAAAAACCGGGGAGCTGTTTTTT
cdr3_aa: CASRGTGKTGELFF

j_call: TRBJ2-5
v_call: TRBV5-1
d_call: TRBD2
clone_size: .
cdr3_nt: TGCGCCAGCAATGGGGGGGATGGAGAGACCCAGTACTTC
cdr3_aa: CASNGGDGETQYF

j_call: TRBJ1-2
v_call: TRBV2
d_call: TRBD1
clone_size: few
cdr3_nt: TGTGCCAGCATTCGGACAGGGGACTACACCTTC
cdr3_aa: CASIRTGDYTF

j_call: TRBJ2-7
v_call: TRBV16
d_call: TRBD2
clone_size: .
cdr3_nt: TGTGCCAGCAGCCCGGGACTAGCGGGAGGGCCTGTCGAGCAGTACTTC
cdr3_aa: CASSPGLAGGPVEQYF

j_call: TRBJ1-1
v_call: TRBV12-3/TRBV12-4
d_call: .
clone_size: .
cdr3_nt: TGTGCCAGCAGTTTGACAGGAGATAGCACTGAAGCTTTCTTT
cdr3_aa: CASSLTGDSTEAFF

j_call: TRBJ2-1
v_call: TRBV11-2
d_call: TRBD2
clone_size: .
cdr3_nt: TGTGCCAGCAGCTTACCTAGCGGCTATGAGCAGTTCTTC
cdr3_aa: CASSLPSGYEQFF

j_call: TRBJ2-5
v_call: TRBV27
d_call: .
clone_size: .
cdr3_nt: TGTGCCAGCGGGGGTCAAGAGACCCAGTACTTC
cdr3_aa: CASGGQETQYF

j_call: TRBJ1-6
v_call: TRBV19
d_call: TRBD1
clone_size: .
cdr3_nt: TGTGCCAGTAATCATCGACAGGGGAATTCACCCCTCCACTTT
cdr3_aa: CASNHRQGNSPLHF

j_call: TRBJ2-7
v_call: TRBV19
d_call: TRBD2
clone_size: .
cdr3_nt: TGTGCCCAGGCCCCCTCGGGGGGGAGGACCTACGAGCAGTACTTC
cdr3_aa: CAQAPSGGRTYEQYF

j_call: TRBJ2-5
v_call: TRBV2
d_call: TRBD2
clone_size: .
cdr3_nt: TGTGCCAGCAGATCGGGACTAGCGGAGGGAAAGACCCAGTACTTC
cdr3_aa: CASRSGLAEGKTQYF

j_call: TRBJ2-5
v_call: TRBV2
d_call: TRBD1
clone_size: .
cdr3_nt: TGTGCCAGCACCGAAGGGCAGGGGGCGCCGAACGCCCAGTACTTC
cdr3_aa: CASTEGQGAPNAQYF

j_call: TRBJ2-1
v_call: TRBV24-1
d_call: .
clone_size: .
cdr3_nt: TGTGCCACCAGTGAAAGGGTTCACAATGAGCAGTTCTTC
cdr3_aa: CATSERVHNEQFF

j_call: TRBJ2-1
v_call: TRBV27
d_call: TRBD2
clone_size: .
cdr3_nt: TGTGCCAGCAGTTTATCCGGGAGGGACTACAATGAGCAGTTCTTC
cdr3_aa: CASSLSGRDYNEQFF

j_call: TRBJ1-1
v_call: TRBV9
d_call: TRBD1
clone_size: .
cdr3_nt: TGTGCCAGCAGCGTAGGTGCGGGACAGGGGGCGCGGGCCACTGAAGCTTTCTTT
cdr3_aa: CASSVGAGQGARATEAFF

j_call: TRBJ1-2
v_call: TRBV29-1
d_call: .
clone_size: .
cdr3_nt: TGCAGCGCGGTGGGGGATTTTGACTATGGCTACACCTTC
cdr3_aa: CSAVGDFDYGYTF

j_call: TRBJ1-1
v_call: TRBV18
d_call: TRBD1
clone_size: once
cdr3_nt: TGTGCCAGCTCACCATTCGTCCCCGGGACAGGGGGGACTGAAGCTTTCTTT
cdr3_aa: CASSPFVPGTGGTEAFF

j_call: TRBJ2-1
v_call: TRBV2
d_call: TRBD1
clone_size: .
cdr3_nt: TGTGCCAGCAGCCGGACAGGCCGGTATGAGCAGTTCTTC
cdr3_aa: CASSRTGRYEQFF

j_call: TRBJ2-3
v_call: TRBV5-4
d_call: .
clone_size: .
cdr3_nt: TGTGCCAGCAGCCATCGGGTCGCAGATACGCAGTATTTT
cdr3_aa: CASSHRVADTQYF

j_call: TRBJ1-2
v_call: TRBV27
d_call: .
clone_size: .
cdr3_nt: TGTGCCAGCAGAAGGATTGGATCTAACTATGGCTACACCTTC
cdr3_aa: CASRRIGSNYGYTF

j_call: TRBJ1-5
v_call: TRBV4-1
d_call: .
clone_size: few
cdr3_nt: TGCGCCAGCAGCCTAAATTTGGATCAGCCCCAGCATTTT
cdr3_aa: CASSLNLDQPQHF

j_call: TRBJ2-5
v_call: TRBV5-4
d_call: .
clone_size: few
cdr3_nt: TGTGCCAGCAGCTTGAGGTACCAAGAGACCCAGTACTTC
cdr3_aa: CASSLRYQETQYF

j_call: TRBJ1-2
v_call: TRBV11-2
d_call: .
clone_size: .
cdr3_nt: TGTGCCAGCAGCTTAGGCGCACACTATGGCTACACCTTC
cdr3_aa: CASSLGAHYGYTF

j_call: TRBJ2-2
v_call: TRBV4-1
d_call: .
clone_size: .
cdr3_nt: TGCGCCAGCAGCCAAGATGCGGATACCGGGGAGCTGTTTTTT
cdr3_aa: CASSQDADTGELFF

j_call: TRBJ1-2
v_call: TRBV7-9
d_call: .
clone_size: .
cdr3_nt: TGTGCCAGCAGCTTGACAGCCGAAAATGGCTACACCTTC
cdr3_aa: CASSLTAENGYTF

j_call: TRBJ2-5
v_call: TRBV12-3/TRBV12-4
d_call: .
clone_size: .
cdr3_nt: TGTGCCAGCAGTTTAGGCGGGACTGCGGAGACCCAGTACTTC
cdr3_aa: CASSLGGTAETQYF